Listed here are 5 T cell receptor beta chains from one sample, sequenced in a study of human T cells and chemical hapten exposure. Sample time point: pre-sensitization, week 0. The treatment is: therapeutic diphenylcyclopropenone sensitization with weekly scalp DPC. TCRdb called the RACE reads again in MiXCR, with one record for every CDR3 protein. The sample holds around 60,000 distinct CDR3 sequences, 6.7% seen once. Here the sequenced sample was whole blood, taken in connection with sensitization to the hapten diphenylcyclopropenone (DPC). These receptors were obtained from a woman under 40 with alopecia areata. Some clones in this sample may be carry-over from other donors' samples.

In its sample, this clonotype was seen many times. The rearrangement joins TRBV5-4 to TRBJ2-5; D not resolved. Trimming pared 0 bases from V and 5 bases from J, leaving 11 bases between. The CDR3 loop spans 14 amino acids. CDR1 and CDR2 (germline): SGHNT, YYREEE (reference sequence). This CDR3 is CASSLADGVETQYF. The DNA of the CDR3 is TGTGCCAGCAGCTTGGCCGACGGTGTGGAGACCCAGTACTTC. The variable domain in full, with the rest retrieved from reference TRBV5-4 and TRBJ2-5, is ETGVTQSPTHLIKTRGQQVTLRCSSQSGHNTVSWYQQALGQGPQFIFQYYREEENGRGNFPPRFSGLQFPNYSSELNVNALELDDSALYLCASSLADGVETQYFGPGTRLLVL.

This clonotype was detected many times. The J gene is TRBJ2-1, the V gene TRBV7-2, with D unclear. The CDR3 covers 13 residues. Germline V CDR1 and CDR2: SGHTA, FQGNSA. V was clipped by 5 bases and J by 0 bases, with 5 bases between them. CDR3 loop: CASSTNSYNEQFF. Written as DNA, the CDR3 is TGTGCCAGCAGCACAAACTCCTACAATGAGCAGTTCTTC.

For this clonotype: Mismatch with germline at one junction end may stem from a read error. This chain joins TRBV6-2 or TRBV6-3 and TRBJ1-2; maybe TRBD1 (5 bases). The germline V gene has CDR1 MNHEY and CDR2 SVGEGT. The CDR3 has 13 residues. The CDR3 protein is CASSLGVNYGYSF. DNA for the CDR3: TGTGCCAGCAGTCTGGGGGTAAACTATGGCTACTCCTTC.

In this sample, this clonotype turned up many times. The junction departs from the called germline gene at one end, perhaps through a read error. The V call is TRBV6-5, the J call TRBJ2-3; tentatively, D is TRBD1 or TRBD2 (6 bases each). This CDR3 spans 16 amino acids. Germline V gene sequence: CDR1 MNHEY, CDR2 SVGAGI. The CDR3 here is CASSPRGRGGTDTQYF. CDR3 sequence (DNA): TGTGCCAGCAGTCCACGGGGCAGGGGAGGCACGGATACGCAGTATTTT.

V and J are TRBV29-1 and TRBJ1-1; no reliable D call. The ends were cut back, 3 bases at V and 7 bases at J, with 15 bases in the middle. The CDR3 has 13 residues. The germline V gene encodes CDR1 SQVTM and CDR2 ANQGSEA. As DNA, the CDR3 is TGCAGCGTTGAGGCCAACTTCGACGGTGAAGCTTTCTTT. Encoded protein: CSVEANFDGEAFF.